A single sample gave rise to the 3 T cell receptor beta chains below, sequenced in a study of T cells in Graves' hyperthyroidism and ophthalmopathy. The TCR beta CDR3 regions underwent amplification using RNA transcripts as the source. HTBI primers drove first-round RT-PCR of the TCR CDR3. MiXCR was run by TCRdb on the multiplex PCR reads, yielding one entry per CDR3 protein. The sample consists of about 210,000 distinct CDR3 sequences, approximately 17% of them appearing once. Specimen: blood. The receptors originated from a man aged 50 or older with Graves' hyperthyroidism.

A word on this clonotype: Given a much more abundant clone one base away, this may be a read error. This chain's CDR3 is CASSHPGRVGKTQYF. The CDR3 DNA reads TGCGCCAGCAGCCACCCGGGGCGGGTCGGGAAGACCCAGTACTTC. The chain joins TRBV4-1 to TRBJ2-5; D assignment may be TRBD1 or TRBD2 (5 bases each). The CDR3 covers 15 residues. Germline CDR1 reads MGHRA; CDR2 reads YSYEKL. Deletions cut 3 bases from V and 6 bases from J, with 17 bases between.

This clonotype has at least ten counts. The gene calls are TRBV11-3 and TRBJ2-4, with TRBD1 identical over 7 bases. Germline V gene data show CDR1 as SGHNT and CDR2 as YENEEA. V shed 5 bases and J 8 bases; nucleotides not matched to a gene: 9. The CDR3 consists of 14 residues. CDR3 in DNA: TGTGCCAGCAGCCACCGACAGGGCTTAGACATTCAGTACTTC. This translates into CASSHRQGLDIQYF.

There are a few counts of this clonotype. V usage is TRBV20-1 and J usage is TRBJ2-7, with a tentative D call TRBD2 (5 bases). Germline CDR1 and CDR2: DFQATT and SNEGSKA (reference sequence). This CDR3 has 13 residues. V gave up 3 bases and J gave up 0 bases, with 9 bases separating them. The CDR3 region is CSARAGASYEQYF. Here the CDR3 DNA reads TGCAGTGCTAGGGCGGGTGCCTCCTACGAGCAGTACTTC.